The entry below gives a single TCR beta chain sequence along with its context. Its antigen specificity is not known. Base quality data are lacking; no much larger clone is found one base away. This specimen comes from a study of blood T cell repertoires in COVID-19 (TCRdb year 2020). About the full investigation: Collaborator samples came from the United States, Italy and Spain and covered acute and convalescent phases of COVID-19. The repertoires were made available in a free public database intended to serve as a resource for research on the immune response to SARS-CoV-2. Samples were obtained from the ongoing ImmuneRACE study (first 160 participants) and from 950 to 1,500 subjects provided by 6 global collaborators. The sample metadata nearly always contained a de-identified subject ID, COVID-19 status, age in years and sex. The prospective study material was composed of cDNA or gDNA derived from T cells, B-cell-depleted T cells, or PBMCs. HLA class I and class II types, where available, came from metadata supplied by the sample provider rather than from assay-based typing. Deeply sampled blood TCRbeta repertoires from subjects exposed to, actively infected with, or recovered from COVID-19 were included in the dataset.

Collaborating institutions collected whole blood in K2EDTA tubes following their own protocols. For TCRbeta analysis, collaborator samples were shipped as frozen whole blood, as isolated PBMCs, or as DNA extracted from either sample type. V is clipped by 7 bases and J by 1 base, and the sequence between their germline boundaries is 5 bases long. The CDR3 spans 11 residues, from the cysteine through the phenylalanine. Left in the record is the CDR3 DNA by itself, 33 bases read in frame from the first base. CDR1 SQVTM and CDR2 ANQGSEA were looked up in the germline V gene. TCRbeta CDR3 regions were amplified from genomic DNA by means of the immunoSEQ Assay, a bias-controlled multiplex PCR. On the study's bioinformatics: Within the assay, amplification of reference gene primers was used to estimate how many nucleated cells each sample contained. To quantify the absolute abundance of each unique TCRbeta CDR3 rearrangement, sequence reads were collapsed and filtered. For each sample, productive Simpson clonality was calculated as the square root of Simpson's diversity index over productive rearrangements. The immuneACCESS repertoire file appears here via TCRdb, limited to in-frame rearrangements. These files lack a portion of the clones; in checked studies, under half of the deficit traces to unresolved V genes, and the cause of the others is not known. From that table come the V and J calls and clone size; the DNA was used to work out D and trimming. This sample is represented by over 200,000 clones; around 84% of them were singletons. The ten biggest clones cover around 18% of the sample.

Study-level results and caveats: The amount of clinical and demographic metadata varied by source and participant and was provided uncurated.

The receptor comes from a woman of 80 years or more with active or convalescent COVID-19. Sequencing input: peripheral blood. In this chain, TRBV29-1 is recombined with TRBJ2-1; too little of a D gene remains to name it. CDR3 reads: CSARSYNEQFF. The nucleotide sequence is TGCAGCGCTCGGTCCTACAATGAGCAGTTCTTC.